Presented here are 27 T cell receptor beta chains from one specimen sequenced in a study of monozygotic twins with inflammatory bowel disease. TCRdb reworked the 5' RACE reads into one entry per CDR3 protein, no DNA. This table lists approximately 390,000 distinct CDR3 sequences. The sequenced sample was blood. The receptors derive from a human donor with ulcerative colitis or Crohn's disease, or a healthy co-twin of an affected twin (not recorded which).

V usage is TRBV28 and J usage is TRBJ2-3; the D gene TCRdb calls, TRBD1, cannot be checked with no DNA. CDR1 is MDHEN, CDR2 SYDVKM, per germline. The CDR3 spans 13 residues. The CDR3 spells CASRGHGTDTQYF.

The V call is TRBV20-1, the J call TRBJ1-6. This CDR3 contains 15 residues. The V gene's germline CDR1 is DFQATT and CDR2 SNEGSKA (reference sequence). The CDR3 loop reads CSAGPRALYNSPLHF.

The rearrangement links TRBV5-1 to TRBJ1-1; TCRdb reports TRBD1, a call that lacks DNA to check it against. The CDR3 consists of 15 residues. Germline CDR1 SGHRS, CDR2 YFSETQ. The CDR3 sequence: CASSFGQPMNTEAFF.

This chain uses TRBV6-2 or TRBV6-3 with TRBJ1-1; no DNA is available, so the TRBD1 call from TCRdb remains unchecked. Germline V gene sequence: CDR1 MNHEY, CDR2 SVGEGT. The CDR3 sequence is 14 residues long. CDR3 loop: CASSSGAFRTEAFF.

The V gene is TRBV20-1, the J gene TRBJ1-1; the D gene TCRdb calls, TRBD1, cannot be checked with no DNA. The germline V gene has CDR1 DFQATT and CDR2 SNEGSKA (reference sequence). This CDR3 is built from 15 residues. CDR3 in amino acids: CSARVGGHPNTEAFF.

The chain's CDR3 is CATQLSGASGKKVQYF. The V call is TRBV6-2 or TRBV6-3, the J call TRBJ2-7; TCRdb proposes TRBD2, but this gene call is untestable without DNA. Germline assignment: CDR1 MNHEY and CDR2 SVGEGT. The length of the CDR3 is 16 residues.

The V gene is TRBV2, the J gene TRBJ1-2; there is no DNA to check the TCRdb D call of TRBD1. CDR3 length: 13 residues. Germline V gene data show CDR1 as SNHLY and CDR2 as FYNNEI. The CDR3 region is CASAIEQEYGYTF. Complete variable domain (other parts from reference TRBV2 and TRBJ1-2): EPEVTQTPSHQVTQMGQEVILRCVPISNHLYFYWYRQILGQKVEFLVSFYNNEISEKSEIFDDQFSVERPDGSNFTLKIRSTKLEDSAMYFCASAIEQEYGYTFGSGTRLTVV.

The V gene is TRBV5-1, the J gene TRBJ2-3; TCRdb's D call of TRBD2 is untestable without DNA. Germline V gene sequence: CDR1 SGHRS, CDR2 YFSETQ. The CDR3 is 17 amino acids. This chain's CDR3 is CARLGGGSGSVADTQYF.

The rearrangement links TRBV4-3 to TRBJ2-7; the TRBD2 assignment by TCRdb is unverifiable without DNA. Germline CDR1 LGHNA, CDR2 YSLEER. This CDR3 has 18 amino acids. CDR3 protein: CASSQDLGAGASNYEQYF.

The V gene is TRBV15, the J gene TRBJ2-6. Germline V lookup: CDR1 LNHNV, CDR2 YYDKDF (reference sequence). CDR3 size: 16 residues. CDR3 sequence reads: CATSRPTSSGANVLTF.

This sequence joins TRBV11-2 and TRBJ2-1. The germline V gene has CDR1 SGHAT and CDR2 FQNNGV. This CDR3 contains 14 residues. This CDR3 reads CASSSPSFYNEQFF. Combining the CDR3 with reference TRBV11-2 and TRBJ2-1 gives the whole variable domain EAGVAQSPRYKIIEKRQSVAFWCNPISGHATLYWYQQILGQGPKLLIQFQNNGVVDDSQLPKDRFSAERLKGVDSTLKIQPAKLEDSAVYLCASSSPSFYNEQFFGPGTRLTVL.

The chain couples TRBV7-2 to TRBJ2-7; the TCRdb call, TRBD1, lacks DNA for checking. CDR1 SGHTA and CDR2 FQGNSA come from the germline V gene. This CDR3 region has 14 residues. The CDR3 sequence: CASSLGPQPRVQYF.

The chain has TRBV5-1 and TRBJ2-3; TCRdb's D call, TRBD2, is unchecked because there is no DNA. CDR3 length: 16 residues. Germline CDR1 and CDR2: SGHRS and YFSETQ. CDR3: CASSVGLAGVLDTQYF. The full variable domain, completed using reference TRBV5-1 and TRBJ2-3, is KAGVTQTPRYLIKTRGQQVTLSCSPISGHRSVSWYQQTPGQGLQFLFEYFSETQRNKGNFPGRFSGRQFSNSRSEMNVSTLELGDSALYLCASSVGLAGVLDTQYFGPGTRLTVL.

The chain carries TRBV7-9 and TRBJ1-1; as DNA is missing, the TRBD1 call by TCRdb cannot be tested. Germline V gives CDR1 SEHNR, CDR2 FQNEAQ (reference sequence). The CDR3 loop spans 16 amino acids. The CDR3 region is CASSLGTTGGNTEAFF. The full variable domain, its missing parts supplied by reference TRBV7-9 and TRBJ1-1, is DTGVSQNPRHKITKRGQNVTFRCDPISEHNRLYWYRQTLGQGPEFLTYFQNEAQLEKSRLLSDRFSAERPKGSFSTLEIQRTEQGDSAMYLCASSLGTTGGNTEAFFGQGTRLTVV.

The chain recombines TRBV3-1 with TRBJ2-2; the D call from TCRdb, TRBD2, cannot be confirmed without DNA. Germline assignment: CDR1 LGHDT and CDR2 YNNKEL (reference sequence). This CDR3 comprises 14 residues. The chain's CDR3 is CASSQDGGIGELFF.

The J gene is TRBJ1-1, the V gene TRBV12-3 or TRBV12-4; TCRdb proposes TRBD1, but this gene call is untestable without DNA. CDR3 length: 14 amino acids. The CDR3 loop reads CASSLTGGGTEAFF.

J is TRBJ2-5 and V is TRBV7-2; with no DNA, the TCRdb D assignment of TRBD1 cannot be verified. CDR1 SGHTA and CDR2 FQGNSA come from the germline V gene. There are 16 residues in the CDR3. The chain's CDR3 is CASSLTTGGFQETQYF.

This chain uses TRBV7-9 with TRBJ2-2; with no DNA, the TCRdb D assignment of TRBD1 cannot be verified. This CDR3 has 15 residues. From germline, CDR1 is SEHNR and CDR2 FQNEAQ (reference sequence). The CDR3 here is CASSHFTGGTGELFF.

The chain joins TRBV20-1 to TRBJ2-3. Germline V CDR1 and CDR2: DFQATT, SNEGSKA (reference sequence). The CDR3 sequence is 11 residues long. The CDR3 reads CSARQTDTQYF.

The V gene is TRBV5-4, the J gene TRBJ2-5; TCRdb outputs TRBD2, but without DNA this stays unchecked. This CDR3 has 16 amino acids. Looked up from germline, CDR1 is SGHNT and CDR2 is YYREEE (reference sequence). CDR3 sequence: CASSSPSRDGRETQYF.

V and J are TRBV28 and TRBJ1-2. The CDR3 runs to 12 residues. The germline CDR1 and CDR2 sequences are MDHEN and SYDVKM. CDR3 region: CASSVADYGYTF.

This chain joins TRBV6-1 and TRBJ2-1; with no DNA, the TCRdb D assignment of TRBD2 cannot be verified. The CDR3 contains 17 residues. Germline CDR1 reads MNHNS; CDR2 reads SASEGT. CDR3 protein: CASSPRGKRGTYNEQFF.

The CDR3: CASSGYGASGNTGELFF. The rearrangement joins TRBV9 to TRBJ2-2; TCRdb outputs TRBD2, but without DNA this stays unchecked. Germline CDR1 is SGDLS and CDR2 is YYNGEE. The CDR3 has 17 residues. The whole variable domain, filled in from reference TRBV9 and TRBJ2-2, reads DSGVTQTPKHLITATGQRVTLRCSPRSGDLSVYWYQQSLDQGLQFLIQYYNGEERAKGNILERFSAQQFPDLHSELNLSSLELGDSALYFCASSGYGASGNTGELFFGEGSRLTVL.

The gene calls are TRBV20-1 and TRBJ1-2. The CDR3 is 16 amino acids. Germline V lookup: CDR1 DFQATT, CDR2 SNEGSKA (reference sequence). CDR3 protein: CSAAISTVTPNYGYTF.

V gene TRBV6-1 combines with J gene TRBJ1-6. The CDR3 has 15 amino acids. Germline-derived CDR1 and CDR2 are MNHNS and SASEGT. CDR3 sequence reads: CASSRREPRNSPLHF.

The CDR3 loop is CASSFSRADNSPLHF. The V and J genes are TRBV14 and TRBJ1-6; with no DNA, the TCRdb D assignment of TRBD1 cannot be verified. CDR3 length equals 15 residues. The germline CDR1 and CDR2 sequences are SGHDN and FVKESK.

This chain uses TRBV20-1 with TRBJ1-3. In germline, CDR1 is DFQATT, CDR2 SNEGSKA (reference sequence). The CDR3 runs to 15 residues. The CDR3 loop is CSARDLRWVGNTIYF.